The 2 T cell receptor beta chains below all came from one sample that was sequenced in a study of Ad26.COV2.S vaccination and SARS-CoV-2 variants. Stated treatment: 15 to 20 received Ad26.COV2.S at low or high dose, single or two shots; roughly five received placebo; per-sample allocation not given. Sampling was performed 63 days after the first vaccine or placebo injection. Assay used: immunoSEQ multiplex PCR; TCRdb lists only in-frame clones, some missing. The sample lists 380,000 or so clones; about 87% were seen once. Sequenced here: peripheral blood, sampled in a trial of Ad26.COV2.S vaccine versus placebo. These receptors were collected from a person between 18 and 65 years old who received the Ad26.COV2.S COVID-19 vaccine or a placebo.

The chain carries TRBV7-2 and TRBJ2-1; D not certain. This CDR3 has 13 residues. V lost 1 base and J 9 bases, leaving 10 bases between the germline ends. Germline V gene sequence: CDR1 SGHTA, CDR2 FQGNSA. CDR3 sequence: CASSLGILSEQFF. The CDR3 bases are TGTGCCAGCAGCTTAGGCATCCTTAGTGAGCAGTTCTTC.

The J gene is TRBJ2-3, the V gene TRBV6-2 or TRBV6-3; D not resolved. The CDR3 is 14 residues long. V lost 2 bases to trimming and J lost 6 bases, with 12 bases between them. CDR1 MNHEY and CDR2 SVGEGT come from the germline V gene. In DNA, the CDR3 is TGTGCCAGCAGTTACGGATTAGATTCGGATACGCAGTATTTT. Translation: CASSYGLDSDTQYF.